This T cell receptor (beta chain) was captured by sequencing in a study of T cells in Graves' hyperthyroidism and ophthalmopathy. In this sample, this clonotype turned up many times. Amplification of TCR beta CDR3 regions used RNA as the template. HTBI primers were employed in a first-round RT-PCR of the TCR CDR3. TCRdb fed the multiplex PCR reads into MiXCR, producing one record per CDR3 protein. The sample includes about 770,000 distinct CDR3 sequences, around 20% of them seen just once. Germline values: CDR1 MNHEY, CDR2 SMNVEV (reference sequence). V shed 0 bases and J shed 3 bases, with 15 bases lying between them. The CDR3 has 17 residues.

Material for sequencing was blood. This clonotype originated in a woman in her 50s with Graves' hyperthyroidism that later progressed to Graves' ophthalmopathy. The rearrangement links TRBV27 to TRBJ2-1; D gene uncertain. DNA of the CDR3: TGTGCCAGCAGTTTATCGCTTCTGGCAGCCCTCTACAATGAGCAGTTCTTC. It encodes CASSLSLLAALYNEQFF.